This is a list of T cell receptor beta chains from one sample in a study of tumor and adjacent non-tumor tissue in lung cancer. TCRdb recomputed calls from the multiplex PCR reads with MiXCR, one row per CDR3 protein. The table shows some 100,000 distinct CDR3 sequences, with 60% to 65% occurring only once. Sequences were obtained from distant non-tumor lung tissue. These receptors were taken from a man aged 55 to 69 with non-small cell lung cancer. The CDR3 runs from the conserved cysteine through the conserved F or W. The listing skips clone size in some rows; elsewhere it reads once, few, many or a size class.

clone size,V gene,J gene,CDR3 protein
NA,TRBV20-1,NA,CSARSREGGDNQPQYF
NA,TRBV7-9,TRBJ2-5,CVSSPEAGTSKKTQYF
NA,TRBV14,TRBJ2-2,CASSQDLGALGELFF
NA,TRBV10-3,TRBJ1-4,CAISDFPGQGGTTNEKLFF
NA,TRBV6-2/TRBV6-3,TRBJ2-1,CVSSYGLVGAGYNEQFF
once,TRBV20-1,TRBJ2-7,CIASLSLGNEQYF
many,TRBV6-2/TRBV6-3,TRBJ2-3,CASILGLAKERRQKGHTQYF
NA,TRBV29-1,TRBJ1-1,CSAERANTEAFF
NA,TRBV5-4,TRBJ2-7,CGSSLGQGLTISEQYF
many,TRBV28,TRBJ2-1,CASSMGGGPDNEQFF
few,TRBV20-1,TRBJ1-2,CSAREGRDYGYTF
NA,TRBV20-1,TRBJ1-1,CRVTGGGMNTEAFF
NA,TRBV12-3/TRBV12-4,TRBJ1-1,CTSSQGLGMNTEAFF
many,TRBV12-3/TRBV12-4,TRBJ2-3,CASRTGLNTDTQYF
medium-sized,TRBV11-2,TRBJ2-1,CASSLTGSSYNEQFF
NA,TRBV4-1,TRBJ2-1,CASSLVNEQFF
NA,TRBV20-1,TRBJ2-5,CSAGSDRVEEIQYF
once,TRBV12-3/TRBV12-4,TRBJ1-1,CANSLSGVNTEVFF
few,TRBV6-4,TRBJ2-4,CTSSDSKPALAKNIQYF
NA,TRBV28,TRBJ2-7,CASSSSAPPAYEQYF
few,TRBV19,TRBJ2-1,CASSAEFYNEQFF
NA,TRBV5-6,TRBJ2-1,CVCSLAGAAHSEQFF
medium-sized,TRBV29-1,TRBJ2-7,CSARGGGGPYEQYF
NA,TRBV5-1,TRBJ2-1,CASSQTTWSSYNEQFF
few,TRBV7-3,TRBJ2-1,CASSASSGREQFF
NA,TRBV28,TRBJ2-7,CASSRPATGKYEQYF
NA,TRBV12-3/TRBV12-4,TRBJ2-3,CANSFGWGDEWNF
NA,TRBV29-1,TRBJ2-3,CNVHSGRRSDTQYF
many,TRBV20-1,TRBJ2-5,CSAGPGGQETQYF
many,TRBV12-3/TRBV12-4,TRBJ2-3,CASSTRAGGPDTQYF
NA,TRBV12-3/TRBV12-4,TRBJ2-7,CASSLNIRYERYF
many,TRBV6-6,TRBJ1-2,CASRQNGYTF
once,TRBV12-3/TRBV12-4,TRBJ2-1,CASNLVLPNNEQFF
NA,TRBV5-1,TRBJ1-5,CASSNGTGGQPQHF
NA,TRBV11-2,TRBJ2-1,CASNPKPPSSSYNEQFF
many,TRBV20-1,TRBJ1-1,CSAMAGELTEAFF
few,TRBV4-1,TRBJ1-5,CASSQELGSNQPQHF
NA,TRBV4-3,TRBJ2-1,CASSQETSGSGGQFF
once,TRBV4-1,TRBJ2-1,CARSRPDRSSYNEQFF
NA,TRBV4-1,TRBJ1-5,CASSQTVTGRDGNQPQHF
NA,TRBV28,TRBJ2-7,CASSPTRGSSYEQYF
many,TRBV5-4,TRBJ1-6,CASSFSENSPLHF
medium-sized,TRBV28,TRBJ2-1,CASSDPGLAGVNEQFF
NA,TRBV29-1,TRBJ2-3,CNVVLAGGSDTQYF
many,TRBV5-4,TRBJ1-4,CASSLKGTNEKLFF
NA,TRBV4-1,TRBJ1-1,CANSQVGGTNTEAFF
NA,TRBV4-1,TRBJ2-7,CTSSQESARNYERYF
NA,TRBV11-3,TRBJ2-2,CASSPEEFTGELFF